The T cell receptor beta chain described here comes from a study of T cell responses to AZD1222 COVID-19 vaccine. Points from the study as a whole: Compared with day 0, the breadth and depth of the Spike-specific TCR repertoire rose significantly after two doses of AZD1222. Donors, mostly white British, included more females; clonal diversity was possibly underestimated. Among spike-specific TCRs, nearly half reportedly target unmutated variant regions. The number of AZD1222 recipients seropositive at baseline was only five to seven.

The CDR3 consists of 16 residues. The V end lost 1 base, the J end lost 2 bases, and 15 bases lay between the germline ends. The germline CDR1 and CDR2 sequences are MGHRA and YSYEKL. Libraries were prepared by immunoSEQ multiplex PCR; TCRdb keeps only in-frame clonotypes and omits some of them. The data show around 20,000 clones, with about four fifths seen just once and roughly 15% held by the top ten. Regarding this clone: Antigen: not known.

The sequencing here drew on peripheral blood, taken 28 days after the second AZD1222 dose. The chain links TRBV4-1 to TRBJ2-7, with D unclear. This receptor was taken from an adult who received the AZD1222 COVID-19 vaccine. CDR3 region: CASSQVVVTLTYEQYF. The DNA of the CDR3 is TGCGCCAGCAGCCAAGTGGTCGTGACTTTGACCTACGAGCAGTACTTC.